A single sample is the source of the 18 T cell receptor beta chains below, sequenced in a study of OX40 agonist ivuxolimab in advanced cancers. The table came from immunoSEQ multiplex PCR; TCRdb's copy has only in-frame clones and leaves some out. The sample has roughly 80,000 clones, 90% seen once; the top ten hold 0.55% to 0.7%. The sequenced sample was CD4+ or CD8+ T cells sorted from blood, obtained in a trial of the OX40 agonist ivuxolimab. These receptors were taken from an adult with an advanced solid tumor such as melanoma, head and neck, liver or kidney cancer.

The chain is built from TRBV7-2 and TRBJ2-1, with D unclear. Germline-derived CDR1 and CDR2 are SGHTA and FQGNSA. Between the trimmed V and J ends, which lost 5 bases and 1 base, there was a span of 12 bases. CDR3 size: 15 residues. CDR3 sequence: CASSPDGGSYNEQFF. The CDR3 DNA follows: TGTGCCAGCAGCCCAGACGGCGGATCCTACAATGAGCAGTTCTTC.

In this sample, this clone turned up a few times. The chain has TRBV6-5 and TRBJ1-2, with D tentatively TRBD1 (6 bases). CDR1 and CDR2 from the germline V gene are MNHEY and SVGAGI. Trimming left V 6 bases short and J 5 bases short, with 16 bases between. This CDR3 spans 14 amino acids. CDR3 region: CASREGGYQYGYTF. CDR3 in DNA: TGTGCCAGCAGAGAGGGGGGGTATCAATATGGCTACACCTTC.

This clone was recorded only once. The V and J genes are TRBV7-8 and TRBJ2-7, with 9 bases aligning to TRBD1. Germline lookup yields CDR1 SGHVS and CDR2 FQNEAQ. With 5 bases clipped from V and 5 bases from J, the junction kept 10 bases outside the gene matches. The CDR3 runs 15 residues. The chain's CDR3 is CASSPDRDREHEQYF. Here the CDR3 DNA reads TGTGCCAGCAGCCCGGACCGGGACAGGGAACACGAGCAGTACTTC.

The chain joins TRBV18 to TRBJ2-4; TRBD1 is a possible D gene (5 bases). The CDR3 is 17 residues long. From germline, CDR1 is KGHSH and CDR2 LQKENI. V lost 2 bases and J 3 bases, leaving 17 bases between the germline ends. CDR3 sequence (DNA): TGTGCCAGCTCACCAGGAGCAGGGTCGATCGGCAAAAACATTCAGTACTTC. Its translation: CASSPGAGSIGKNIQYF.

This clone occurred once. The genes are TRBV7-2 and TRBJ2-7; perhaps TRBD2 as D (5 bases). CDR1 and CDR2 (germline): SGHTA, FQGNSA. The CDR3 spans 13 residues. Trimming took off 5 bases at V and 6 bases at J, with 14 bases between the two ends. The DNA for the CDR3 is TGTGCCAGCAGCCCGCCAGGAGGAGGCGAGCAGTACTTC. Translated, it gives CASSPPGGGEQYF. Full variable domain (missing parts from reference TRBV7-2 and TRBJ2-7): GAGVSQSPSNKVTEKGKDVELRCDPISGHTALYWYRQSLGQGLEFLIYFQGNSAPDKSGLPSDRFSAERTGGSVSTLTIQRTQQEDSAVYLCASSPPGGGEQYFGPGTRLTVT.

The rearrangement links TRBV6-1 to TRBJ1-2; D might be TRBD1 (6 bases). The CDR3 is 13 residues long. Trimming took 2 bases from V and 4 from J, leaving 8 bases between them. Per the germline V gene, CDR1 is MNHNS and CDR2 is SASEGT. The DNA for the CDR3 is TGTGCCAGCAGTGAAATAGGGGGCTATGGCTACACCTTC. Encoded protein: CASSEIGGYGYTF.

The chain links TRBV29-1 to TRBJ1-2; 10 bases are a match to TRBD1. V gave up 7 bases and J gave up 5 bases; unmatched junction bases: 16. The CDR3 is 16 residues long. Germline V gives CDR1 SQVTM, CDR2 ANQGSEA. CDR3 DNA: TGCAGCGCCCCTTCTGGGACAGGGGACTTCGGGTATGGCTACACCTTC. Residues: CSAPSGTGDFGYGYTF.

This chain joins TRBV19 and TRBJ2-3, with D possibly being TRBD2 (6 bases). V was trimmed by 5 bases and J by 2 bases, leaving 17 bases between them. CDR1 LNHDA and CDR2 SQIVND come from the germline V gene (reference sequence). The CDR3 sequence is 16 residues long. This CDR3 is CASSAQEGWDTDTQYF. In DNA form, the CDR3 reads TGTGCCAGTAGTGCCCAGGAGGGGTGGGACACAGATACGCAGTATTTT.

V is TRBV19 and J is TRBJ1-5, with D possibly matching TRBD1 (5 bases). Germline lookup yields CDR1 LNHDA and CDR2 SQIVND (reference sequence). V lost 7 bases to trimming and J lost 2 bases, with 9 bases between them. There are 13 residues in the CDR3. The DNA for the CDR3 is TGTGCCAGTAAAGGGGACGGCAATCAGCCCCAGCATTTT. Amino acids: CASKGDGNQPQHF.

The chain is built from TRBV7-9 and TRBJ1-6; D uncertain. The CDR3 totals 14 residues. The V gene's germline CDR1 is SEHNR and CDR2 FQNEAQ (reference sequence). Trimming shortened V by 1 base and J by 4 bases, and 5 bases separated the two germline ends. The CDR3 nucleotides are TGTGCCAGCAGCTTAGAGCAGTATAATTCACCCCTCCACTTT. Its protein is CASSLEQYNSPLHF. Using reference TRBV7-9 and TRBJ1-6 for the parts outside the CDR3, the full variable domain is DTGVSQNPRHKITKRGQNVTFRCDPISEHNRLYWYRQTLGQGPEFLTYFQNEAQLEKSRLLSDRFSAERPKGSFSTLEIQRTEQGDSAMYLCASSLEQYNSPLHFGNGTRLTVT.

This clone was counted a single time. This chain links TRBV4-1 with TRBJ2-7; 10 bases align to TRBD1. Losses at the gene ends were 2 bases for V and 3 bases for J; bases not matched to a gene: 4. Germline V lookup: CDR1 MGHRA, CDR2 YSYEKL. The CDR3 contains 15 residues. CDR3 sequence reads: CASSQPGQGIYEQYF. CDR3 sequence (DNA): TGCGCCAGCAGCCAACCGGGACAGGGGATCTACGAGCAGTACTTC.

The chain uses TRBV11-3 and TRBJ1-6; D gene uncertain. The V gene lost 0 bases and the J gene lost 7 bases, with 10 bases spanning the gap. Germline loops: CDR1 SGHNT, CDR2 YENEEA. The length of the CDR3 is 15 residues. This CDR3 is CASSLDPGGNSPLHF. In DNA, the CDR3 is TGTGCCAGCAGCTTAGATCCTGGAGGAAATTCACCCCTCCACTTT.

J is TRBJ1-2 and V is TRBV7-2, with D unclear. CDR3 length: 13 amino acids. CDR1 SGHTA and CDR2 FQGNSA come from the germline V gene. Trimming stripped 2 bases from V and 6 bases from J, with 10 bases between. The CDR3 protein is CASSLNTWDGYTF. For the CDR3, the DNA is TGTGCCAGCAGCTTAAACACCTGGGATGGCTACACCTTC.

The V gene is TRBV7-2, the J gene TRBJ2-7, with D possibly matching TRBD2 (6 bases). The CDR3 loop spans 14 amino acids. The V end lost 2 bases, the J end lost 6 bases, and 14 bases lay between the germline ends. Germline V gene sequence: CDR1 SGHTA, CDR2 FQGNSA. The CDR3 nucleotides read TGTGCCAGCAGCTTAAGTGTACTAGCTGGCGAGCAGTACTTC. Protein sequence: CASSLSVLAGEQYF.

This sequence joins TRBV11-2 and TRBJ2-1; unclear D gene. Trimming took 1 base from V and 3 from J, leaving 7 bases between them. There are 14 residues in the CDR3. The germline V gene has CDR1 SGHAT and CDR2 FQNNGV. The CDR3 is CASSLAPDYNEQFF. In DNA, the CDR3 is TGTGCCAGCAGCTTAGCCCCGGACTACAATGAGCAGTTCTTC. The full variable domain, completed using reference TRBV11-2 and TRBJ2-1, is EAGVAQSPRYKIIEKRQSVAFWCNPISGHATLYWYQQILGQGPKLLIQFQNNGVVDDSQLPKDRFSAERLKGVDSTLKIQPAKLEDSAVYLCASSLAPDYNEQFFGPGTRLTVL.

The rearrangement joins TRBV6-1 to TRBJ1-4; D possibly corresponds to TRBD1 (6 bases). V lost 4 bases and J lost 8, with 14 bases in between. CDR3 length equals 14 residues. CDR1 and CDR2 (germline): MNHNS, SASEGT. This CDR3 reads CASSAQGGYEKLFF. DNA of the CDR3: TGTGCCAGCAGTGCACAGGGAGGTTACGAAAAACTGTTTTTT.

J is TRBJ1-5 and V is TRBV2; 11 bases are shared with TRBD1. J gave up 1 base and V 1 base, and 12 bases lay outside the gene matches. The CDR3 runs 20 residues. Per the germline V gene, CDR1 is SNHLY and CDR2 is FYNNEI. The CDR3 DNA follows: TGTGCCAGCAGTGAAGGTAAATTTCTTCGGGACAGGGGGAGCAATCAGCCCCAGCATTTT. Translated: CASSEGKFLRDRGSNQPQHF.

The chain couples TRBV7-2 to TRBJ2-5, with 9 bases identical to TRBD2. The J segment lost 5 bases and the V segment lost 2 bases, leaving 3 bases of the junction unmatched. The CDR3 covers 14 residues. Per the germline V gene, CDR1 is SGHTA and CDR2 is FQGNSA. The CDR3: CASSLSAGGETQYF. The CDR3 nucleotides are TGTGCCAGCAGCTTAAGCGCGGGGGGGGAGACCCAGTACTTC.